A single sample gave rise to the 30 T cell receptor beta chains below, sequenced in a study of technical replicates of blood from a handful of donors. Libraries were prepared by immunoSEQ multiplex PCR; TCRdb keeps only in-frame clonotypes and omits some of them. The sample records about 100,000 clones, about 94% being singletons. Sequencing input: T cells isolated from PBMCs. Every receptor here comes from a human donor in good health.

The chain employs TRBV28 and TRBJ2-7; a weak D match, TRBD2 (5 bases). Germline V lookup: CDR1 MDHEN, CDR2 SYDVKM. This CDR3 is 13 amino acids long. V gave up 8 bases and J gave up 6 bases, with 17 bases separating them. Here the CDR3 DNA reads TGTGCCAGCTCCCTAGCAGGTTCGCGCGAGCAGTACTTC. Residues: CASSLAGSREQYF.

The chain employs TRBV11-2 and TRBJ2-7; TRBD1 agrees at 8 bases. V was clipped by 6 bases and J by 1 base; unmatched bases: 14. Germline V gene data show CDR1 as SGHAT and CDR2 as FQNNGV. The CDR3 length is 17 residues. CDR3 in amino acids: CASRHISGTGGSYEQYF. The CDR3 coding sequence is TGTGCCAGCAGGCACATATCGGGGACAGGAGGATCCTACGAGCAGTACTTC. Variable domain in full (rest from reference TRBV11-2 and TRBJ2-7): EAGVAQSPRYKIIEKRQSVAFWCNPISGHATLYWYQQILGQGPKLLIQFQNNGVVDDSQLPKDRFSAERLKGVDSTLKIQPAKLEDSAVYLCASRHISGTGGSYEQYFGPGTRLTVT.

The chain has TRBV6-5 and TRBJ1-2, with 9 bases identical to TRBD1. Germline CDR1 reads MNHEY; CDR2 reads SVGAGI. The CDR3 has 14 amino acids. The trim removed 0 bases at V and 8 bases at J, leaving 4 bases unmatched. CDR3 nucleotide sequence: TGTGCCAGCAGTTACTCGATTACAGGGGGCGGCTACACCTTC. It encodes CASSYSITGGGYTF.

The rearrangement links TRBV6-5 to TRBJ1-1; no reliable D call. The CDR3 spans 14 residues. V lost 5 bases and J lost 2, with 12 bases in between. From germline, CDR1 is MNHEY and CDR2 SVGAGI. The CDR3: CASSERGFNTEAFF. The DNA of the CDR3 is TGTGCCAGCAGTGAAAGAGGGTTTAACACTGAAGCTTTCTTT.

The chain carries TRBV19 and TRBJ1-5, with TRBD1 matching over 7 bases. CDR1 and CDR2 from the germline V gene are LNHDA and SQIVND (reference sequence). The V gene end was trimmed by 2 bases and the J gene end by 5 bases; junction bases not matched to a gene: 6. There are 15 residues in the CDR3. The CDR3 DNA follows: TGTGCCAGTAGTATAAGTAACAGGGGCGATCAGCCCCAGCATTTT. It specifies CASSISNRGDQPQHF.

The chain joins TRBV11-2 to TRBJ2-1, with 11 bases fitting TRBD2. Germline lookup yields CDR1 SGHAT and CDR2 FQNNGV. This CDR3 region has 16 residues. The V gene end was trimmed by 2 bases and the J gene end by 9 bases; junction bases not matched to a gene: 9. DNA of the CDR3: TGTGCCAGCAGCTTAAGTTTGGCTAGCGGGGGGACTGAGCAGTTCTTC. It translates to CASSLSLASGGTEQFF.

The gene calls are TRBV5-4 and TRBJ2-1; D not resolved. V lost 7 bases and J 5 bases, leaving 7 bases between the germline ends. Per germline, CDR1 SGHNT and CDR2 YYREEE (reference sequence). CDR3 length equals 11 residues. The CDR3 here is CASSSDNEQFF. The CDR3, as DNA: TGTGCCAGCTCCTCGGACAATGAGCAGTTCTTC.

CDR3 DNA: TGTGCCAGCAGTCGGGCGGGTAGAGATACGCAGTATTTT. It encodes CASSRAGRDTQYF. This rearrangement joins TRBV27 to TRBJ2-3; tentatively, D is TRBD2 (5 bases). With 5 bases removed from V and 5 bases from J, the gap between germline ends came to 11 bases. CDR3 length: 13 amino acids. CDR1 is MNHEY, CDR2 SMNVEV, per germline (reference sequence).

This chain links TRBV13 with TRBJ2-2; TRBD1 aligns across 9 bases. Trimming cost V 4 bases and J 6 bases; bases outside gene matches: 12. The CDR3 extends over 17 amino acids. Germline V gene sequence: CDR1 PRHDT, CDR2 FYEKMQ (reference sequence). The CDR3 sequence: CASSYPHRGLGSGELFF. The CDR3 bases are TGTGCCAGCAGCTACCCCCACAGGGGGCTAGGATCCGGGGAGCTGTTTTTT. The entire variable domain, with the rest obtained from reference TRBV13 and TRBJ2-2, is as follows: AAGVIQSPRHLIKEKRETATLKCYPIPRHDTVYWYQQGPGQDPQFLISFYEKMQSDKGSIPDRFSAQQFSDYHSELNMSSLELGDSALYFCASSYPHRGLGSGELFFGEGSRLTVL.

The chain joins TRBV7-2 to TRBJ2-2; D ambiguous. V was clipped by 5 bases and J by 2 bases, with 9 bases between them. The CDR3 contains 14 residues. Germline CDR1 reads SGHTA; CDR2 reads FQGNSA. For the CDR3, the DNA is TGTGCCAGCAGCCGAAGCTATAACACCGGGGAGCTGTTTTTT. It encodes CASSRSYNTGELFF.

A note on this clone: A junction boundary mismatches the germline segment, possibly from a read error. This rearrangement joins TRBV7-9 to TRBJ2-2; 7 nucleotides agree with TRBD1. Germline V gene lookup returns CDR1 SEHNR and CDR2 FQNEAQ (reference sequence). CDR3 length: 18 amino acids. The CDR3 region is CASSLEERPGQKHRGAVF. CDR3 in DNA: TGTGCCAGCAGCTTAGAGGAGAGACCGGGACAGAAACACCGGGGAGCTGTTTTT.

This chain uses TRBV27 with TRBJ2-1; possibly TRBD2 for D (6 bases). Germline V gene sequence: CDR1 MNHEY, CDR2 SMNVEV (reference sequence). The CDR3 extends over 16 amino acids. Trimming left V 5 bases short and J 5 bases short, with 19 bases between. The CDR3 protein is CASSPQGADYNNEQFF. CDR3 nucleotides: TGTGCCAGCAGTCCTCAAGGAGCGGACTATAACAATGAGCAGTTCTTC.

The chain carries TRBV6-1 and TRBJ2-5, with D perhaps TRBD2 (6 bases). V lost 7 bases and J 4 bases, leaving 13 bases between the germline ends. The CDR3 spans 13 residues. The germline gives CDR1 MNHNS, CDR2 SASEGT. Written as DNA, the CDR3 is TGTGCCAGCATGCGGGGTAGCCGAGAGACCCAGTACTTC. It translates to CASMRGSRETQYF.

The chain recombines TRBV13 with TRBJ2-1, with TRBD2 identical over 11 bases. Germline V gives CDR1 PRHDT, CDR2 FYEKMQ (reference sequence). V lost 4 bases, J lost 3 bases, and 5 bases stayed unmatched. The CDR3 has 16 residues. This CDR3 is CASSSGLAANYNEQFF. The DNA of the CDR3 is TGTGCCAGCAGCTCGGGACTAGCGGCAAACTACAATGAGCAGTTCTTC. Combining the CDR3 with reference TRBV13 and TRBJ2-1 gives the whole variable domain AAGVIQSPRHLIKEKRETATLKCYPIPRHDTVYWYQQGPGQDPQFLISFYEKMQSDKGSIPDRFSAQQFSDYHSELNMSSLELGDSALYFCASSSGLAANYNEQFFGPGTRLTVL.

This clone was picked up one time. The chain recombines TRBV7-3 with TRBJ2-2, with TRBD1 identical over 7 bases. CDR1 SGHTA and CDR2 FQGTGA come from the germline V gene. V dropped 6 bases and J dropped 5; count of bases not matched to a gene: 3. The CDR3 is 13 amino acids. The CDR3 protein is CASRSTGTGELFF. Written as DNA, the CDR3 is TGTGCCAGCAGGTCGACAGGGACCGGGGAGCTGTTTTTT.

The rearrangement uses TRBV5-4 and TRBJ1-2, with D perhaps matching TRBD1 (5 bases). The CDR3 length is 12 residues. The germline V and J ends were trimmed by 7 bases and 6 bases, with 13 bases remaining between them. CDR1 is SGHNT, CDR2 YYREEE, per germline (reference sequence). The CDR3 loop reads CASGEGAHGYTF. CDR3 nucleotide sequence: TGTGCCAGCGGGGAAGGGGCGCATGGCTACACCTTC.

This clone was recorded once. The chain links TRBV11-3 to TRBJ2-5, with a tentative D call TRBD1 (5 bases). This CDR3 contains 13 residues. V was pared by 0 bases and J by 4 bases, with 6 bases between. Germline CDR1 reads SGHNT; CDR2 reads YENEEA. The CDR3 DNA is TGTGCCAGCAGCTTAGAGCAGGGAGAGACCCAGTACTTC. The encoded protein is CASSLEQGETQYF. Variable domain in full (rest from reference TRBV11-3 and TRBJ2-5): EAGVVQSPRYKIIEKKQPVAFWCNPISGHNTLYWYLQNLGQGPELLIRYENEEAVDDSQLPKDRFSAERLKGVDSTLKIQPAELGDSAVYLCASSLEQGETQYFGPGTRLLVL.

This sequence joins TRBV6-5 and TRBJ2-5; 7 nucleotides align to TRBD1. The trim removed 2 bases at V and 5 bases at J, leaving 2 bases unmatched. The germline V gene encodes CDR1 MNHEY and CDR2 SVGAGI. The CDR3 runs to 13 residues. The CDR3 DNA sequence: TGTGCCAGCAGTTACCGGGGACAGGAGACCCAGTACTTC. Its protein is CASSYRGQETQYF.

The chain uses TRBV28 and TRBJ1-1, with 7 bases aligning to TRBD1. The CDR3 length is 14 residues. Per the germline V gene, CDR1 is MDHEN and CDR2 is SYDVKM. V lost 6 bases and J lost 0; bases outside the gene matches: 4. In DNA form, the CDR3 reads TGTGCCAGCAGCACCGGGACAGTGAACACTGAAGCTTTCTTT. It codes for CASSTGTVNTEAFF. The full variable domain, in which reference TRBV28 and TRBJ1-1 provide the parts outside the CDR3, is DVKVTQSSRYLVKRTGEKVFLECVQDMDHENMFWYRQDPGLGLRLIYFSYDVKMKEKGDIPEGYSVSREKKERFSLILESASTNQTSMYLCASSTGTVNTEAFFGQGTRLTVV.

This clone is a singleton in its sample. The rearrangement joins TRBV5-1 to TRBJ1-4; 10 positions match TRBD1. The V segment lost 2 bases and the J segment 4 bases; nucleotides outside the gene matches: 5. The V gene's germline CDR1 is SGHRS and CDR2 YFSETQ. The CDR3 length is 16 residues. The CDR3 sequence: CASSLGTGVDNEKLFF. CDR3 sequence (DNA): TGCGCCAGCAGCTTAGGGACAGGGGTGGATAATGAAAAACTGTTTTTT.

The genes are TRBV28 and TRBJ2-3; D perhaps matches TRBD1 (5 bases). The V end was cut by 7 bases, the J end by 3 bases, with 20 bases between. This CDR3 spans 16 amino acids. Germline CDR1 reads MDHEN; CDR2 reads SYDVKM. The CDR3 is CASNSAIQGVTDTQYF. CDR3 bases: TGTGCCAGCAACAGCGCAATTCAAGGGGTTACAGATACGCAGTATTTT.

This clone showed up just once. The chain is built from TRBV10-3 and TRBJ1-2; the match to TRBD1 covers 8 bases. V shed 3 bases, J shed 5 bases, and the junction held 8 bases outside the gene matches. This CDR3 comprises 15 residues. The germline gives CDR1 ENHRY, CDR2 SYGVKD. This chain's CDR3 is CAISDRDRRTYGYTF. CDR3 nucleotides: TGTGCCATCAGTGACCGGGACAGGAGGACGTATGGCTACACCTTC.

The chain links TRBV19 to TRBJ1-5, with a possible D match to TRBD1 (6 bases). Per the germline V gene, CDR1 is LNHDA and CDR2 is SQIVND (reference sequence). The CDR3 is 16 amino acids. The V and J ends lost 4 bases and 4 bases respectively, with 17 bases between them. DNA of the CDR3: TGTGCCAGTAGTAGGACCCCCGGACAGATTAATCAGCCCCAGCATTTT. Its protein product is CASSRTPGQINQPQHF. The full variable domain, in which reference TRBV19 and TRBJ1-5 provide the parts outside the CDR3, is DGGITQSPKYLFRKEGQNVTLSCEQNLNHDAMYWYRQDPGQGLRLIYYSQIVNDFQKGDIAEGYSVSREKKESFPLTVTSAQKNPTAFYLCASSRTPGQINQPQHFGDGTRLSIL.

This clone has only a few counts. The rearrangement joins TRBV18 to TRBJ1-1; 11 nucleotides align to TRBD1. Germline V gene lookup returns CDR1 KGHSH and CDR2 LQKENI. V lost 4 bases to trimming and J lost 5 bases; unmatched junction nucleotides: 6. The CDR3 is 15 residues long. The chain's CDR3 is CASSRGGTGGTEAFF. In nucleotides, the CDR3 is TGTGCCAGCTCACGGGGAGGGACAGGGGGGACTGAAGCTTTCTTT.

This rearrangement joins TRBV28 to TRBJ2-7; D gene unclear. V gave up 5 bases and J gave up 4 bases, with 15 bases separating them. This CDR3 comprises 14 residues. The germline CDR1 and CDR2 sequences are MDHEN and SYDVKM. The CDR3 loop is CASSPPGTGYEQYF. The CDR3 DNA follows: TGTGCCAGCAGTCCTCCAGGTACCGGATACGAGCAGTACTTC.

Concerning this clone: The same CDR3 can be traced to other DNA sequences in this sample. This chain uses TRBV30 with TRBJ1-2; 9 positions agree with TRBD1. Unmatched junction bases numbered 3, after V lost 3 bases and J lost 4 bases. CDR1 GTSNPN and CDR2 SVGIG come from the germline V gene (reference sequence). The CDR3 consists of 13 residues. In DNA form, the CDR3 reads TGTGCCTGGAGGGACAGGGGTCTCTATGGCTACACCTTC. Amino acid sequence: CAWRDRGLYGYTF.

The genes are TRBV7-2 and TRBJ2-1; no reliable D call. This CDR3 comprises 14 residues. The V gene lost 5 bases and the J gene lost 8 bases, with 16 bases spanning the gap. Germline V lookup: CDR1 SGHTA, CDR2 FQGNSA. CDR3 protein: CASSRAVPPHEQFF. In nucleotides, the CDR3 is TGTGCCAGCAGCCGCGCGGTCCCCCCGCATGAGCAGTTCTTC. Based on the CDR3 plus reference TRBV7-2 and TRBJ2-1, the full variable domain is GAGVSQSPSNKVTEKGKDVELRCDPISGHTALYWYRQSLGQGLEFLIYFQGNSAPDKSGLPSDRFSAERTGGSVSTLTIQRTQQEDSAVYLCASSRAVPPHEQFFGPGTRLTVL.

This clone occurred a few times. The gene calls are TRBV19 and TRBJ2-1, with a tentative D call TRBD1 (5 bases). This CDR3 has 15 amino acids. Trimming shortened V by 0 bases and J by 4 bases, and 10 bases separated the two germline ends. The germline V gene encodes CDR1 LNHDA and CDR2 SQIVND (reference sequence). CDR3 sequence reads: CASSIEHRNYNEQFF. In nucleotides, the CDR3 is TGTGCCAGTAGTATAGAGCACAGGAATTACAATGAGCAGTTCTTC.

This clone was observed a single time. The chain recombines TRBV4-1 with TRBJ2-3; D is possibly TRBD2 (5 bases). The CDR3 runs to 16 residues. The germline V gene has CDR1 MGHRA and CDR2 YSYEKL. V lost 0 bases and J 2 bases, leaving 12 bases between the germline ends. The CDR3 sequence: CASSQETLGLTDTQYF. In DNA, the CDR3 is TGCGCCAGCAGCCAAGAAACCCTAGGACTCACAGATACGCAGTATTTT.

The chain employs TRBV5-4 and TRBJ2-2; 10 bases are a match to TRBD2. V trimming: 9 bases; J trimming: 6 bases; junction bases outside the gene matches: 8. Germline V gene sequence: CDR1 SGHNT, CDR2 YYREEE (reference sequence). CDR3 size: 14 residues. DNA of the CDR3: TGTGCCACCGAGGGACTAGCGAGATCCGGGGAGCTGTTTTTT. Translating it yields CATEGLARSGELFF.